The clone carrying this T cell receptor (beta chain) counts as medium-sized by frequency. The sample comes from a study of T cell clusters in autoimmune cytopenias. One tube held mixed TRB-A and TRB-B primer pools for touch-down PCR. TCRdb reprocessed the multiplex PCR reads, with one entry per CDR3 protein and no DNA. The sample shows roughly 15,000 distinct CDR3 sequences, and around 3.5% sits with its ten largest clones. The CDR3 spans 14 residues. CDR1 SGHNT and CDR2 YENEEA come from the germline V gene. Each sample's input was roughly 250 ng genomic DNA, 30,000 to 45,000 genome equivalents. These sequences were also reported in another study, on T cell repertoires in aging, cancer and after chemotherapy. This second study notes: Over several months to years, re-sampled healthy donor repertoires clearly shared clones. Age-matched healthy donors had significantly more diverse, less clonal blood TCR repertoires than untreated cancer patients.

The sequenced material came from peripheral blood. The sequence was obtained from a human donor in good health. The genes are TRBV11-3 and TRBJ2-7. This CDR3 is CASSPWTDVYEQYF.